The 18 T cell receptor beta chains presented below share a single source sample, sequenced in a study of human versus mouse CDR3 diversity and MHC coevolution. TCRdb keeps only in-frame clones here, not all; method: immunoSEQ multiplex PCR. The data contain about 81,000 clones, 93% of them singletons. Sequencing was carried out using naive CD4+ T cells from blood. Subset here: CD45RO-negative CD62L-positive naive CD4 T cells. The receptor set was obtained from a person between 25 and 75 years old in good health.

The rearrangement uses TRBV18 and TRBJ2-5, with 7 bases aligning to TRBD2. The V gene end was trimmed by 3 bases and the J gene end by 5 bases; junction bases not matched to a gene: 6. CDR3 length equals 14 residues. Germline V CDR1 and CDR2: KGHSH, LQKENI. The CDR3 spells CASSPGGTVETQYF. For the CDR3, the DNA is TGTGCCAGCTCACCGGGGGGGACTGTGGAGACCCAGTACTTC.

The rearrangement links TRBV28 to TRBJ2-7, with D perhaps TRBD1 (5 bases). CDR1 MDHEN and CDR2 SYDVKM come from the germline V gene. The CDR3 covers 14 residues. Trimming shortened V by 7 bases and J by 4 bases, and 17 bases separated the two germline ends. The CDR3 reads CASIDSRRPYEQYF. DNA of the CDR3: TGTGCCAGCATCGACAGCCGACGGCCTTACGAGCAGTACTTC. Based on the CDR3 plus reference TRBV28 and TRBJ2-7, the full variable domain is DVKVTQSSRYLVKRTGEKVFLECVQDMDHENMFWYRQDPGLGLRLIYFSYDVKMKEKGDIPEGYSVSREKKERFSLILESASTNQTSMYLCASIDSRRPYEQYFGPGTRLTVT.

V and J are TRBV6-5 and TRBJ1-1, with D hard to call. Trimming pared 2 bases from V and 4 bases from J, leaving 14 bases between. The CDR3 has 15 residues. Germline CDR1 reads MNHEY; CDR2 reads SVGAGI. CDR3: CASSYGDPKPTEAFF. CDR3 nucleotides: TGTGCCAGCAGTTACGGAGACCCCAAGCCCACTGAAGCTTTCTTT.

The chain joins TRBV7-3 to TRBJ2-5; D not resolved. Trimming removed 3 bases at V and 6 bases at J, with 11 bases between. Germline values: CDR1 SGHTA, CDR2 FQGTGA. This CDR3 region has 13 residues. The DNA for the CDR3 is TGTGCCAGCAGCTTCTCTAGTAGCCAGACCCAGTACTTC. Translating it yields CASSFSSSQTQYF.

Turning to this clone: Other DNA sequences in the sample encode the same CDR3. The gene calls are TRBV11-3 and TRBJ2-7, with 7 bases matching TRBD2. The J segment lost 4 bases and the V segment lost 1 base, leaving 1 base of the junction unmatched. CDR1 SGHNT and CDR2 YENEEA come from the germline V gene. This CDR3 region has 13 residues. The DNA of the CDR3 is TGTGCCAGCAGCTTAGGGGGGGGTTACGAGCAGTACTTC. Translation: CASSLGGGYEQYF.

The chain couples TRBV15 to TRBJ1-2; D ambiguous. Between the trimmed V and J ends, which lost 1 base and 7 bases, there was a span of 13 bases. The CDR3 is made up of 14 amino acids. Germline V gene lookup returns CDR1 LNHNV and CDR2 YYDKDF (reference sequence). The CDR3 spells CATSRGWLPGGYTF. CDR3 DNA: TGTGCCACCAGCAGAGGTTGGCTGCCTGGTGGCTACACCTTC.

The chain combines TRBV6-6 with TRBJ1-1, with D hard to call. V was cut by 4 bases and J by 7 bases, with 19 bases left in between. This CDR3 is built from 15 residues. Germline-derived CDR1 and CDR2 are MNHNY and SVGAGI (reference sequence). This CDR3 reads CASSFPETRPHEAFF. In nucleotides, the CDR3 is TGTGCCAGCAGTTTCCCAGAGACGAGGCCCCATGAAGCTTTCTTT.

The rearrangement uses TRBV7-3 and TRBJ2-5, with unresolved D. Germline loops: CDR1 SGHTA, CDR2 FQGTGA. The CDR3 is 13 residues long. The V end lost 3 bases, the J end lost 7 bases, and 12 bases lay between the germline ends. CDR3 coding DNA: TGTGCCAGCAGCTTCTTCGAGATTGGGACCCAGTACTTC. Amino acids: CASSFFEIGTQYF.

The chain has TRBV27 and TRBJ2-5, with D tentatively TRBD2 (6 bases). This CDR3 is 14 amino acids long. Germline V lookup: CDR1 MNHEY, CDR2 SMNVEV (reference sequence). The V and J ends lost 7 bases and 7 bases respectively, with 19 bases between them. The DNA of the CDR3 is TGTGCCAGCACCCGGACTGTAATGGGAGGGACCCAGTACTTC. Protein: CASTRTVMGGTQYF.

The chain's CDR3 is CASSLAVTGQLTEAFF. The CDR3 nucleotides are TGTGCCAGCAGCTTGGCGGTGACAGGTCAGTTGACTGAAGCTTTCTTT. The chain joins TRBV5-5 to TRBJ1-1; the D gene is possibly TRBD1 (6 bases). V lost 0 bases and J lost 5, with 17 bases in between. Germline loops: CDR1 SGHKS, CDR2 YYEKEE (reference sequence). This CDR3 spans 16 amino acids. Full variable domain (outside the CDR3, taken from reference TRBV5-5 and TRBJ1-1): DAGVTQSPTHLIKTRGQQVTLRCSPISGHKSVSWYQQVLGQGPQFIFQYYEKEERGRGNFPDRFSARQFPNYSSELNVNALLLGDSALYLCASSLAVTGQLTEAFFGQGTRLTVV.

The chain is built from TRBV4-3 and TRBJ1-2; D is undetermined. The V gene lost 0 bases and the J gene lost 1 base, with 9 bases spanning the gap. This CDR3 region has 15 residues. In germline, CDR1 is LGHNA, CDR2 YSLEER. CDR3 protein: CASSQELRSNYGYTF. The CDR3 DNA reads TGCGCCAGCAGCCAAGAATTGAGGAGTAACTATGGCTACACCTTC.

Concerning this clone itself: This sample includes further DNA sequences coding for the same CDR3. V is TRBV18 and J is TRBJ1-3; 8 bases match TRBD1. Germline CDR1 and CDR2: KGHSH and LQKENI. V lost 2 bases, J lost 4 bases, and 1 base stayed unmatched. The CDR3 loop spans 14 amino acids. The CDR3 DNA follows: TGTGCCAGCTCACCAGGACAGGGAGGAAACACCATATATTTT. This translates into CASSPGQGGNTIYF.

The chain joins TRBV11-3 to TRBJ2-1, with TRBD2 identical over 13 bases. CDR1 and CDR2 (germline): SGHNT, YENEEA. The CDR3 has 14 amino acids. The J segment lost 7 bases and the V segment lost 8 bases, leaving 5 bases of the junction unmatched. CDR3 amino acids: CASQGTSGKNEQFF. CDR3 nucleotides: TGTGCCAGCCAAGGGACTAGCGGGAAGAATGAGCAGTTCTTC.

This chain uses TRBV6-5 with TRBJ1-1; D may be TRBD1 (6 bases). V dropped 5 bases and J dropped 7 bases, with 14 bases sitting between them. The CDR3 runs 13 residues. Germline values: CDR1 MNHEY, CDR2 SVGAGI. CDR3 in DNA: TGTGCCAGCAGTGTCAGGGGACGGGGTGAAGCTTTCTTT. This codes for CASSVRGRGEAFF.

The CDR3 protein is CASSWGQNTEAFF. The CDR3 DNA sequence: TGTGCCAGCAGCTGGGGCCAGAACACTGAAGCTTTCTTT. The chain combines TRBV5-4 with TRBJ1-1; a possible D gene is TRBD1 (5 bases). Germline assignment: CDR1 SGHNT and CDR2 YYREEE (reference sequence). Trimming took off 3 bases at V and 1 base at J, with 7 bases between the two ends. The CDR3 extends over 13 amino acids.

The chain has TRBV28 and TRBJ2-7; TRBD1 aligns across 7 bases. J lost 0 bases, V lost 4 bases, and 6 bases had no gene match. Per the germline V gene, CDR1 is MDHEN and CDR2 is SYDVKM. This CDR3 has 15 residues. The CDR3 coding sequence is TGTGCCAGCAGTTCAACAGGGGTGACCTCCTACGAGCAGTACTTC. This sequence encodes CASSSTGVTSYEQYF.

Concerning this clone itself: Other DNA sequences in this sample translate to the same CDR3. J is TRBJ1-2 and V is TRBV9, with 8 nucleotides matching TRBD1. The V segment lost 2 bases and the J segment 4 bases; nucleotides outside the gene matches: 4. The CDR3 covers 14 residues. CDR1 SGDLS and CDR2 YYNGEE come from the germline V gene. CDR3 nucleotides: TGTGCCAGCAGCGTCGGACAGGGTACCTATGGCTACACCTTC. Translation: CASSVGQGTYGYTF.

V gene TRBV27 combines with J gene TRBJ1-2; 8 positions match TRBD1. Unmatched junction bases numbered 6, after V lost 4 bases and J lost 5 bases. Germline V gene sequence: CDR1 MNHEY, CDR2 SMNVEV (reference sequence). This CDR3 region has 14 residues. The CDR3 nucleotides read TGTGCCAGCAGTTCCTTACAGGGGGATTATGGCTACACCTTC. It encodes CASSSLQGDYGYTF.